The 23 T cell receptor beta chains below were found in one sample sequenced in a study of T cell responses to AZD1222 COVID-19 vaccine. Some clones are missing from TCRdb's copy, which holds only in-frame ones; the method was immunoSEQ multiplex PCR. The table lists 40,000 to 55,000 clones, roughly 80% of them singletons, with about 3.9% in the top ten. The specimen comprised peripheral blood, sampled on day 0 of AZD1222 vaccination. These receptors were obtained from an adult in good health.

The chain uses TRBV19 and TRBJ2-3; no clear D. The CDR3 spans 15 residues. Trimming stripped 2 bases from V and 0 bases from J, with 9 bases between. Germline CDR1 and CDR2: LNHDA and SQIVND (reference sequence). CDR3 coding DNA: TGTGCCAGTAGTATATCAGACCTTAGCACAGATACGCAGTATTTT. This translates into CASSISDLSTDTQYF.

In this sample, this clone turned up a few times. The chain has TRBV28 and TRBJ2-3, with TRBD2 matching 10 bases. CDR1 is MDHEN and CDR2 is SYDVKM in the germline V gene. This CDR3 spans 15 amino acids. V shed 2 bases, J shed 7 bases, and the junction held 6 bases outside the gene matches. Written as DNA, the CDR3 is TGTGCCAGCAGTTTAGAGCGGGGGGGCGGAAATACGCAGTATTTT. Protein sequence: CASSLERGGGNTQYF.

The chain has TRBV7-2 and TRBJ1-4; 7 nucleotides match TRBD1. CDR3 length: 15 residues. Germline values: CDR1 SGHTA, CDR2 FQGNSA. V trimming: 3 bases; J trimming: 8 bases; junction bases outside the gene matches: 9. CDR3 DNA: TGTGCCAGCAGCTTCGCGACAGGGACCGGAGAAAAACTGTTTTTT. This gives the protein CASSFATGTGEKLFF.

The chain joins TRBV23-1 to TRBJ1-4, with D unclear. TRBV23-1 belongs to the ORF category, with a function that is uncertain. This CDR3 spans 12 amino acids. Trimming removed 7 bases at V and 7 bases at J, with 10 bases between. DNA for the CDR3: TGCGCCAGCATGAGAAACCCTGAAAAACTGTTTTTT. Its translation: CASMRNPEKLFF.

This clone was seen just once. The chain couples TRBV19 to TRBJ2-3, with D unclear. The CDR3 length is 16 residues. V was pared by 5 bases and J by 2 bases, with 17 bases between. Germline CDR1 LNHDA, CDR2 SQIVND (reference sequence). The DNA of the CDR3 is TGTGCCAGTAGTCCCCCCGGTACTCCGGCCACAGATACGCAGTATTTT. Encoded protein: CASSPPGTPATDTQYF.

The CDR3 is CASSADRSSGNTIYF. The DNA of the CDR3 is TGTGCCAGCAGTGCGGACAGGTCTTCAGGAAACACCATATATTTT. The chain combines TRBV6-2 or TRBV6-3 with TRBJ1-3; TRBD1 matches 7 bases. V was clipped by 5 bases and J by 4 bases; unmatched bases: 8. This CDR3 comprises 15 residues. Germline CDR1 is MNHEY and CDR2 is SVGEGT.

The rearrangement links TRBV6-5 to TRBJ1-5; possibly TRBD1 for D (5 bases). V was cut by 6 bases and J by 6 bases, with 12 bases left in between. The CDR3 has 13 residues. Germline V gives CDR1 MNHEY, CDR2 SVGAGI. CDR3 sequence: CASRGGGSQPQHF. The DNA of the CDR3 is TGTGCCAGCAGGGGCGGGGGGAGTCAGCCCCAGCATTTT.

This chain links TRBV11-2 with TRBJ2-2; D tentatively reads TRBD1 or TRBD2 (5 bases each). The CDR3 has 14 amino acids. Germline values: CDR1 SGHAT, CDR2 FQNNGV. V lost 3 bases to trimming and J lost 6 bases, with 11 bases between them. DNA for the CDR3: TGTGCCAGCAGCTTCGACGGGGCCTCCGGGGAGCTGTTTTTT. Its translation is CASSFDGASGELFF.

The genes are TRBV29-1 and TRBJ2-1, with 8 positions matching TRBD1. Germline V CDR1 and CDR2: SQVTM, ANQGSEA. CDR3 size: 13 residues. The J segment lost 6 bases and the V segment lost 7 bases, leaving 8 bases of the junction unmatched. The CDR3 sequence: CSAPGQGGNEQFF. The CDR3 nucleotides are TGCAGCGCCCCCGGACAGGGTGGCAATGAGCAGTTCTTC.

The CDR3 DNA reads TGTGCCAGCAGTTTATATGATAGCAATCAGCCCCAGCATTTT. Protein product: CASSLYDSNQPQHF. The gene calls are TRBV27 and TRBJ1-5; D uncertain. The CDR3 has 14 amino acids. With 1 base removed from V and 0 bases from J, the gap between germline ends came to 4 bases. In germline, CDR1 is MNHEY, CDR2 SMNVEV (reference sequence).

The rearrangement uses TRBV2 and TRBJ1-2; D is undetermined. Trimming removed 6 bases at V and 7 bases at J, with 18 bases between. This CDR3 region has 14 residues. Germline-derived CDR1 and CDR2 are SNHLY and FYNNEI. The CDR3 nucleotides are TGTGCCAGCAGCCCCCGGTGGCAGGAGGCTGGCTACACCTTC. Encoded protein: CASSPRWQEAGYTF.

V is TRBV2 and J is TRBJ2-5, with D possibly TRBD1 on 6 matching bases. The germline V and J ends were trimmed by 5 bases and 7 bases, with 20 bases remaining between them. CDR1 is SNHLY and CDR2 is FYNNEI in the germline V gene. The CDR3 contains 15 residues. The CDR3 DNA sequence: TGTGCCAGCAGTCTTAGGACAGCAGCGTTTGGGACCCAGTACTTC. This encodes CASSLRTAAFGTQYF.

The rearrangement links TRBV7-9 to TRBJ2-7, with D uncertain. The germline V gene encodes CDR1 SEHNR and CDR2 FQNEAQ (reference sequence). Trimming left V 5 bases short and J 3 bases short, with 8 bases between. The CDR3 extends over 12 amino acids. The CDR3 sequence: CASSPPSYEQYF. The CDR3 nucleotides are TGTGCCAGCAGCCCCCCCAGCTACGAGCAGTACTTC.

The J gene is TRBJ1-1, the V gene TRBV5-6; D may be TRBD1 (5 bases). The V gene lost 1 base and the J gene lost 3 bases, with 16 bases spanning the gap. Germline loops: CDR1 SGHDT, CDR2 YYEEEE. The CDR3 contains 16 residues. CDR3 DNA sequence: TGTGCCAGCAGCTTGCGGGGGATCGGGAGAGACACTGAAGCTTTCTTT. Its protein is CASSLRGIGRDTEAFF.

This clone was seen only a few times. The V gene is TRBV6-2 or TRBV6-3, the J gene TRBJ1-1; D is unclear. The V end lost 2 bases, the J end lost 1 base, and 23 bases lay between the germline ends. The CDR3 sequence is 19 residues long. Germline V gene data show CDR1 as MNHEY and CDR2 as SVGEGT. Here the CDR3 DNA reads TGTGCCAGCAGTTACCAGTTGGGTAGCAGGCCCCAGGCGAACACTGAAGCTTTCTTT. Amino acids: CASSYQLGSRPQANTEAFF.

CDR3 in DNA: TGTGCCAGCAGCCTCGGGACAGGGGGGGTGAACACTGAAGCTTTCTTT. It encodes CASSLGTGGVNTEAFF. V and J are TRBV11-2 and TRBJ1-1, with 11 positions matching TRBD1. Losses at the gene ends were 5 bases for V and 0 bases for J; bases not matched to a gene: 5. The CDR3 spans 16 residues. The germline V gene encodes CDR1 SGHAT and CDR2 FQNNGV.

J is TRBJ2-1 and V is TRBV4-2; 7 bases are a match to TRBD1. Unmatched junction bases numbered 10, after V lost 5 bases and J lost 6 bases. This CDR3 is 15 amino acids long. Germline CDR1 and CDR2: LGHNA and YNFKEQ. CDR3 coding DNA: TGTGCCAGCAGCGCCCCGGGACAGCTAAGCAATGAGCAGTTCTTC. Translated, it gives CASSAPGQLSNEQFF.

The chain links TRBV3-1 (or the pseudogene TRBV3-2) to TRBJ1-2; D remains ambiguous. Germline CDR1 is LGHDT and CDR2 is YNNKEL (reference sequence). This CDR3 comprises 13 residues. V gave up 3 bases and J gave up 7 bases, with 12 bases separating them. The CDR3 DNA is TGTGCCAGCAGCCACGAAGGCCCGACTGGCTACACCTTC. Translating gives CASSHEGPTGYTF.

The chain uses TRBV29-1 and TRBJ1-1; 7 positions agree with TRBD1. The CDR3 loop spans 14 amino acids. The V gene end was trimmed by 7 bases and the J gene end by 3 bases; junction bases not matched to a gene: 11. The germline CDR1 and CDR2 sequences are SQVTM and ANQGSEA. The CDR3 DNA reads TGCAGCGCGTTTAGTCAGGGGGGCTACACTGAAGCTTTCTTT. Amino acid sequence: CSAFSQGGYTEAFF.

The CDR3 DNA is TGTGCCAGCAGTCCGCATGTATCCCAGCATTTT. This sequence encodes CASSPHVSQHF. The chain is built from TRBV28 and TRBJ1-5, with D hard to call. The CDR3 contains 11 residues. Germline values: CDR1 MDHEN, CDR2 SYDVKM. The germline V and J ends were trimmed by 5 bases and 11 bases, with 10 bases remaining between them.

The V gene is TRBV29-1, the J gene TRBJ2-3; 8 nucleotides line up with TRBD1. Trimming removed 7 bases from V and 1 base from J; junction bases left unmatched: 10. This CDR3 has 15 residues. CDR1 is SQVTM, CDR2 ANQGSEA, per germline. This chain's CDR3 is CSALPQGARTDTQYF. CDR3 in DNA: TGCAGCGCGCTCCCCCAGGGGGCTCGCACAGATACGCAGTATTTT.

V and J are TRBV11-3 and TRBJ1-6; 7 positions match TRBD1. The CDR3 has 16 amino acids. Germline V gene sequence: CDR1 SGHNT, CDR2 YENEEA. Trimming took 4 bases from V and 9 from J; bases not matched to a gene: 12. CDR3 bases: TGTGCCAGCAGCTCGACCCTAGACAGGGAATCTTCACCCCTCCACTTT. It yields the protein CASSSTLDRESSPLHF.

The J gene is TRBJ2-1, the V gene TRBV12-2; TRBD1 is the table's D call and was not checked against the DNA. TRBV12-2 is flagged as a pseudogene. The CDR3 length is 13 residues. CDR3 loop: CASRQDRSFCGFF. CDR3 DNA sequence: TGTGCAAGTCGCCAGGACAGGTCATTCTGTGGGTTCTTC.